This T cell receptor beta chain was recovered during a study of OX40 agonist ivuxolimab in advanced cancers. Overall study: Each dose-escalation patient presented with hepatocellular carcinoma, melanoma, renal cell or head and neck cancer.

Sequenced by immunoSEQ multiplex PCR; TCRdb stores in-frame clones only, minus some. The sample has 55,000 to 75,000 clones; approximately 90% are singletons. This CDR3 has 15 amino acids. The germline gives CDR1 SGDLS, CDR2 YYNGEE. Trimming shortened V by 2 bases and J by 0 bases, and 6 bases separated the two germline ends. Whole-study results and caveats: Antigens targeted by the expanded peripheral T cells were not determined. Also showing low normalized T-cell clonal expansion were some of the nonresponders.

Note on this clone: Its antigen is currently unknown. Other nucleotide sequences from this sample produce the same CDR3.

Sampled blood was obtained at baseline, cycle 4 day 1, and cycle 7 day 1. The rearrangement links TRBV9 to TRBJ1-6; D not certain. The input for sequencing was CD4+ or CD8+ T cells sorted from blood, taken in a trial of the OX40 agonist ivuxolimab. The sequence was collected from an adult with an advanced solid tumor such as melanoma, head and neck, liver or kidney cancer. The DNA of the CDR3 is TGTGCCAGCAGCGTCGGGAGCTCCTATAATTCACCCCTCCACTTT. Translating gives CASSVGSSYNSPLHF.